The 12 T cell receptor beta chains listed next were all sequenced from one sample in a study of T cells after yellow fever vaccination. A single record per CDR3 protein comes from TCRdb applying MiXCR to the 5' RACE reads. The sample lists 620,000 or so distinct CDR3 sequences; less than 20% were seen once. Sequenced material: PBMCs, taken 5 days after the first yellow fever vaccination. The receptors stem from a man aged 18 to 29 who received the YFV17D yellow fever vaccine.

This clonotype was seen a handful of times. The chain carries TRBV28 and TRBJ1-5; D may be TRBD1 (6 bases). The CDR3 runs 16 residues. Germline CDR1 and CDR2: MDHEN and SYDVKM. Trimming stripped 4 bases from V and 0 bases from J, with 13 bases between. CDR3 amino acids: CASSSLRRGSNQPQHF. Written as DNA, the CDR3 is TGTGCCAGCAGTTCCCTTCGCAGGGGTAGCAATCAGCCCCAGCATTTT.

This chain links TRBV18 with TRBJ1-4, with D possibly being TRBD1 (5 bases). V lost 1 base and J 4 bases, leaving 7 bases between the germline ends. Germline V gives CDR1 KGHSH, CDR2 LQKENI. This CDR3 has 14 amino acids. The CDR3 here is CASSPQGRNEKLFF. CDR3 nucleotides: TGTGCCAGCTCACCACAGGGGCGTAATGAAAAACTGTTTTTT. The full variable domain, in which reference TRBV18 and TRBJ1-4 provide the parts outside the CDR3, is NAGVMQNPRHLVRRRGQEARLRCSPMKGHSHVYWYRQLPEEGLKFMVYLQKENIIDESGMPKERFSAEFPKEGPSILRIQQVVRGDSAAYFCASSPQGRNEKLFFGSGTQLSVL.

There are a few counts of this clonotype. V is TRBV7-2 and J is TRBJ2-5, with D unclear. CDR1 and CDR2 (germline): SGHTA, FQGNSA. V was shortened by 4 bases and J by 0 bases, with 6 bases between the two germline ends. This CDR3 region has 13 residues. The CDR3 DNA sequence: TGTGCCAGCAGCTCATTGTACCAAGAGACCCAGTACTTC. Encoded protein: CASSSLYQETQYF. The whole variable domain, filled in from reference TRBV7-2 and TRBJ2-5, reads GAGVSQSPSNKVTEKGKDVELRCDPISGHTALYWYRQSLGQGLEFLIYFQGNSAPDKSGLPSDRFSAERTGGSVSTLTIQRTQQEDSAVYLCASSSLYQETQYFGPGTRLLVL.

This clonotype was counted a few times. The rearrangement uses TRBV5-1 and TRBJ2-4, with D possibly TRBD1 on 7 matching bases. CDR3 size: 14 residues. Germline V gene lookup returns CDR1 SGHRS and CDR2 YFSETQ. V was cut by 4 bases and J by 9 bases, with 17 bases left in between. The CDR3 reads CASSIDRAEGIQYF. CDR3 coding DNA: TGCGCCAGCAGCATAGACAGGGCGGAGGGCATTCAGTACTTC. The variable domain in full, completed from reference TRBV5-1 and TRBJ2-4, reads KAGVTQTPRYLIKTRGQQVTLSCSPISGHRSVSWYQQTPGQGLQFLFEYFSETQRNKGNFPGRFSGRQFSNSRSEMNVSTLELGDSALYLCASSIDRAEGIQYFGAGTRLSVL.

The chain employs TRBV6-5 and TRBJ1-2; no clear D. Trimming took 2 bases from V and 3 from J, leaving 16 bases between them. Germline values: CDR1 MNHEY, CDR2 SVGAGI. The CDR3 spans 16 residues. The CDR3 DNA is TGTGCCAGCAGTTACGGTAGCGAGTACAGACACTATGGCTACACCTTC. Amino acid sequence: CASSYGSEYRHYGYTF.

The genes are TRBV10-3 and TRBJ2-1, with 8 bases matching TRBD1. Germline V gene lookup returns CDR1 ENHRY and CDR2 SYGVKD. The CDR3 spans 13 residues. J lost 8 bases, V lost 6 bases, and 6 bases had no gene match. DNA for the CDR3: TGTGCCATCAGGCAGGGGGCGTCCGATGAGCAGTTCTTC. Translating it yields CAIRQGASDEQFF.

This clonotype was found a few times. V usage is TRBV20-1 and J usage is TRBJ1-5; D call uncertain. CDR3 size: 12 residues. Per germline, CDR1 DFQATT and CDR2 SNEGSKA (reference sequence). V lost 1 base and J lost 5, with 6 bases in between. CDR3: CSARGPDQPQHF. The CDR3 DNA is TGCAGTGCTAGAGGGCCAGATCAGCCCCAGCATTTT.

The gene calls are TRBV6-5 and TRBJ2-3; no reliable D call. Germline V gives CDR1 MNHEY, CDR2 SVGAGI. V was cut by 4 bases and J by 5 bases, with 13 bases left in between. The CDR3 extends over 14 amino acids. DNA for the CDR3: TGTGCCAGCAGTTTATCCGAGAATGGAGATACGCAGTATTTT. It is translated as CASSLSENGDTQYF.

This clonotype turned up a few times. The V gene is TRBV12-3 or TRBV12-4, the J gene TRBJ2-7; D call uncertain. The CDR3 has 11 amino acids. Trimming stripped 8 bases from V and 6 bases from J, with 11 bases between. Here the CDR3 DNA reads TGTGCCAGCGGGAAGGGAAGCGAGCAGTACTTC. Amino acid sequence: CASGKGSEQYF.

This clonotype was seen only a few times. V is TRBV18 and J is TRBJ1-1; tentative D call: TRBD1 (6 bases). Trimming cost V 3 bases and J 10 bases, with 18 bases left between them. CDR1 is KGHSH and CDR2 is LQKENI in the germline V gene. The CDR3 loop spans 14 amino acids. The CDR3 loop is CASSPEHDTGRAFF. The DNA for the CDR3 is TGTGCCAGCTCACCCGAACACGATACAGGGCGAGCTTTCTTT.

The J gene is TRBJ1-1, the V gene TRBV15, with 7 bases that match TRBD1. V lost 3 bases, J lost 5 bases, and 3 bases stayed unmatched. The length of the CDR3 is 13 residues. The germline V gene encodes CDR1 LNHNV and CDR2 YYDKDF (reference sequence). CDR3 amino acids: CATSRAQGTEAFF. The DNA for the CDR3 is TGTGCCACCAGCAGGGCACAGGGGACTGAAGCTTTCTTT.

The rearrangement uses TRBV6-5 and TRBJ1-1; 7 positions agree with TRBD1. Germline V gives CDR1 MNHEY, CDR2 SVGAGI. The length of the CDR3 is 15 residues. With V trimmed by 2 bases and J by 5 bases, 8 bases remained unmatched. The chain's CDR3 is CASSYGAGGGTEAFF. The CDR3 DNA follows: TGTGCCAGCAGTTACGGGGCAGGGGGAGGGACTGAAGCTTTCTTT.